Below, 26 T cell receptor beta chains from the same sample are listed, as sequenced in a study of prognosis after radiotherapy for stage I lung cancer (dated by TCRdb to 2020 to 2022). The sample was run on an Illumina HiSeq 3000. Two rounds of multiplex PCR were used to amplify the TCR beta CDR3 region from genomic DNA. The first PCR round used primers specific to each TRBV and TRBJ gene, and the primer sequences were filed in Chinese patent CN105087789A. Clones were called with MiXCR by TCRdb after fastp trimmed the public reads at Q25, and only in-frame beta chains were retained. Entries are consolidated by CDR3 protein sequence, retaining the most common genes and DNA. The sample table contains under 75,000 distinct CDR3 sequences; only one count was recorded for 26% of them. The ten most abundant clones make up approximately 8.3% of the sample. The input for sequencing was PBMCs, taken before or after stereotactic body radiation therapy (not recorded which). The origin of the receptors is a donor aged 50 or older with non-small cell lung cancer.

This clonotype has a count of ten or more. The chain employs TRBV11-2 and TRBJ2-1; no clear D. This CDR3 spans 14 amino acids. Between the trimmed V and J ends, which lost 1 base and 9 bases, there was a span of 13 bases. Germline loops: CDR1 SGHAT, CDR2 FQNNGV. CDR3 bases: TGTGCCAGCAGCTTAGTATCCGGGCTGGGTGAGCAGTTCTTC. Protein product: CASSLVSGLGEQFF.

This clonotype was picked up many times. The chain carries TRBV10-2 and TRBJ1-6, with D uncertain. The germline V gene encodes CDR1 WSHSY and CDR2 SAAADI. Trimming removed 2 bases at V and 6 bases at J, with 5 bases between. The CDR3 loop spans 13 amino acids. CDR3 bases: TGCGCCAGCAGTGAGACAGTTAATTCACCCCTCCACTTT. Protein: CASSETVNSPLHF.

This clonotype was seen at least ten times. The V and J genes are TRBV15 and TRBJ1-3; D is unresolved. V was shortened by 0 bases and J by 4 bases, with 4 bases between the two germline ends. CDR1 is LNHNV, CDR2 YYDKDF, per germline (reference sequence). This CDR3 comprises 13 residues. This CDR3 is CATSRDIGNTIYF. The DNA for the CDR3 is TGTGCCACCAGCAGAGATATAGGAAACACCATATATTTT.

A note on this clonotype: The germline gene is not matched at one end of the junction; a read error may be the cause. This chain connects TRBV7-2 to TRBJ2-1, with TRBD1 identical over 8 bases. Germline V lookup: CDR1 SGHTA, CDR2 FQGNSA. The CDR3 is made up of 14 amino acids. DNA of the CDR3: TGTGTCAGCAGCGCCAGGGACAGGTGCAATGAGCAGTTCTTC. Amino acid sequence: CVSSARDRCNEQFF.

There are many counts of this clonotype. The rearrangement joins TRBV5-1 to TRBJ2-3; 11 positions match TRBD1. This CDR3 is built from 15 residues. V trimming: 4 bases; J trimming: 5 bases; junction bases outside the gene matches: 6. Germline CDR1 and CDR2: SGHRS and YFSETQ. CDR3 region: CASSAGTGGVDTQYF. DNA of the CDR3: TGCGCCAGCAGCGCCGGGACAGGGGGAGTAGATACGCAGTATTTT.

With regard to this clonotype: This sequence is one base from a far larger clone and is likely a read error. V is TRBV6-8 and J is TRBJ2-7; 7 nucleotides match TRBD1. CDR3 length: 15 amino acids. V shed 6 bases and J 1 base; nucleotides not matched to a gene: 9. CDR1 and CDR2 from the germline V gene are MNHGY and SAAAGT. In DNA, the CDR3 is TGTGCCAGCAGACCCCCGGGACAGAAGTCCTACGAGCAGTACTTC. Translation: CASRPPGQKSYEQYF.

Ten or more counts support this clonotype. This chain links TRBV14 with TRBJ2-1; D gene ambiguous. This CDR3 region has 17 residues. Trimming shortened V by 2 bases and J by 6 bases, and 20 bases separated the two germline ends. The germline V gene encodes CDR1 SGHDN and CDR2 FVKESK. In DNA, the CDR3 is TGTGCCAGCAGCCAAAGCCGCCGGTCGTCTCTGGGCAATGAGCAGTTCTTC. Its translation: CASSQSRRSSLGNEQFF. Combining the CDR3 with reference TRBV14 and TRBJ2-1 gives the whole variable domain EAGVTQFPSHSVIEKGQTVTLRCDPISGHDNLYWYRRVMGKEIKFLLHFVKESKQDESGMPNNRFLAERTGGTYSTLKVQPAELEDSGVYFCASSQSRRSSLGNEQFFGPGTRLTVL.

As for this clonotype: A junction end diverges from the germline sequence, so it may reflect a read error. The J gene is TRBJ1-6, the V gene TRBV6-1, with 7 bases aligning to TRBD1. Germline V CDR1 and CDR2: MNHNS, SASEGT. The CDR3 is 14 amino acids. The CDR3 coding sequence is TGTGCCAGCAGTGCTCAGGGGGATGGGTCACCACTCCACTTT. This gives the protein CASSAQGDGSPLHF.

In its sample, this clonotype was seen many times. The CDR3 here is CASSVTKRAYGYTF. The CDR3 DNA follows: TGTGCCAGCAGCGTGACAAAAAGGGCATATGGCTACACCTTC. The rearrangement links TRBV5-5 to TRBJ1-2; D gene ambiguous. The CDR3 is 14 amino acids. V was clipped by 4 bases and J by 5 bases, with 15 bases between them. Germline CDR1 and CDR2: SGHKS and YYEKEE (reference sequence).

This clonotype was seen ten or more times. This sequence joins TRBV20-1 and TRBJ1-4, with a weak D call TRBD1 (5 bases). The CDR3 loop spans 14 amino acids. V was trimmed by 0 bases and J by 2 bases, leaving 7 bases between them. Germline V gene lookup returns CDR1 DFQATT and CDR2 SNEGSKA (reference sequence). CDR3 protein: CSARDRGTNEKLFF. The CDR3 DNA follows: TGCAGTGCTAGAGACCGGGGGACTAATGAAAAACTGTTTTTT.

This clonotype has at least ten counts. The gene calls are TRBV7-9 and TRBJ2-1, with D possibly being TRBD2 (6 bases). Germline V gene sequence: CDR1 SEHNR, CDR2 FQNEAQ (reference sequence). Between the trimmed V and J ends, which lost 3 bases and 8 bases, there was a span of 11 bases. This CDR3 region has 13 residues. CDR3 bases: TGTGCCAGCAGCTTCGGGGGTCGGGATGAGCAGTTCTTC. This gives the protein CASSFGGRDEQFF.

Worth noting for this clonotype: With only one base between it and a far larger clone, this is likely a read error. This rearrangement joins TRBV7-9 to TRBJ2-5, with D possibly TRBD2 on 6 matching bases. CDR1 SEHNR and CDR2 FQNEAQ come from the germline V gene (reference sequence). This CDR3 contains 14 residues. CDR3 DNA: TGTGCCAGCAGCTTAGTAGGTCGCCGGGAGACCAAGTACTTC. As protein: CASSLVGRRETKYF.

In its sample, this clonotype was seen many times. This chain joins TRBV7-9 and TRBJ2-3; D ambiguous. Germline CDR1 SEHNR, CDR2 FQNEAQ (reference sequence). CDR3 size: 15 residues. Between the trimmed V and J ends, which lost 1 base and 0 bases, there was a span of 8 bases. The CDR3 sequence: CASSLVGGSTDTQYF. The CDR3 DNA follows: TGTGCCAGCAGCTTAGTAGGTGGGAGCACAGATACGCAGTATTTT.

In the case of this clonotype: Just one base apart from a much larger clone, this may be a read error. The conserved final phenylalanine or tryptophan is absent from the CDR3, which likely points to a read error. V and J are TRBV12-3 or TRBV12-4 and TRBJ2-5, with 11 bases matching TRBD2. The CDR3 consists of 16 residues. The V segment lost 3 bases and the J segment 3 bases; nucleotides outside the gene matches: 6. CDR3 sequence reads: CASSLWLAGGKETQYS. The CDR3 DNA reads as TGTGCCAGCAGTTTGTGGCTAGCGGGGGGTAAAGAGACCCAGTACTCC.

This clonotype was counted many times. V and J are TRBV19 and TRBJ2-5, with TRBD2 identical over 8 bases. The V segment lost 7 bases and the J segment 4 bases; nucleotides outside the gene matches: 8. This CDR3 is built from 14 residues. The V gene's germline CDR1 is LNHDA and CDR2 SQIVND (reference sequence). CDR3 residues: CASKGLGAGETQYF. The CDR3 nucleotides are TGTGCCAGTAAGGGACTAGGGGCGGGAGAGACCCAGTACTTC.

On this clonotype itself: This sequence is one base from a far larger clone and is likely a read error. CDR3 nucleotide sequence: TGTGCCAGCAGCTCCCGTCGGGCAGCCCTAAATTACAATGAGCGGTTCTTC. It yields the protein CASSSRRAALNYNERFF. This chain uses TRBV6-4 with TRBJ2-1; D not resolved. This CDR3 comprises 17 residues. CDR1 is MRHNA and CDR2 is SNTAGT in the germline V gene.

Turning to this clonotype: One base away lies a much larger clone, so this may be a sequencing read error. The V gene is TRBV6-9, the J gene TRBJ2-6; 12 positions match TRBD1. Germline CDR1 reads MNHGY; CDR2 reads SVAAGI. The CDR3 sequence is 19 residues long. For the CDR3, the DNA is TGTGCCAGCAGTTACTTGCCGGGACAGGGGGCGGGTGGGGACAACGTCCTGACTTTC. Its protein is CASSYLPGQGAGGDNVLTF.

In this sample, this clonotype turned up many times. V and J are TRBV19 and TRBJ1-2; 7 positions match TRBD1. Germline values: CDR1 LNHDA, CDR2 SQIVND (reference sequence). With V trimmed by 4 bases and J by 2 bases, 4 bases remained unmatched. The CDR3 length is 14 residues. The CDR3 here is CASSSGTANYGYTF. As DNA, the CDR3 is TGTGCCAGTAGTAGCGGGACAGCGAACTATGGCTACACCTTC.

The J gene is TRBJ2-3, the V gene TRBV6-2 or TRBV6-3, with D possibly being TRBD2 (6 bases). This CDR3 comprises 13 residues. V lost 5 bases, J lost 7 bases, and 13 bases lay in between. CDR1 and CDR2 (germline): MNHEY, SVGEGT. The CDR3 sequence: CASSPLGGYTQYF. In DNA form, the CDR3 reads TGTGCCAGCAGTCCCCTGGGGGGATATACGCAGTATTTT.

The V gene is TRBV6-1, the J gene TRBJ1-6, with 7 bases fitting TRBD1. The germline gives CDR1 MNHNS, CDR2 SASEGT. V was clipped by 2 bases and J by 17 bases; unmatched bases: 15. The CDR3 consists of 15 residues. The CDR3 sequence: CASSERGQYNSHIHF. CDR3 nucleotide sequence: TGTGCCAGCAGTGAAAGGGGGCAATATAATTCACACATCCACTTT.

This clonotype was detected many times. V and J are TRBV20-1 and TRBJ1-1; no firm D call. This CDR3 region has 14 residues. Germline V CDR1 and CDR2: DFQATT, SNEGSKA (reference sequence). Between the trimmed V and J ends, which lost 0 bases and 0 bases, there was a span of 8 bases. CDR3 region: CSARDGDLNTEAFF. The DNA for the CDR3 is TGCAGTGCTAGAGATGGAGATCTGAACACTGAAGCTTTCTTT.

This clonotype was counted only a few times. Possible read error: a much larger clone is one base away. The V gene is TRBV19, the J gene TRBJ2-4; tentatively, D is TRBD1 or TRBD2 (5 bases each). CDR3 length: 13 residues. Germline-derived CDR1 and CDR2 are LNHDA and SQIVND (reference sequence). CDR3 coding DNA: TGTGACAGTTCTCGTGGGGGTGGAAACATTCAGTACTTC. It is translated as CDSSRGGGNIQYF.

This clonotype was seen many times. The chain combines TRBV20-1 with TRBJ1-1; no definite D call. This CDR3 has 14 residues. In germline, CDR1 is DFQATT, CDR2 SNEGSKA (reference sequence). Trimming shortened V by 3 bases and J by 1 base, and 12 bases separated the two germline ends. CDR3 protein: CSASVGAANTEAFF. The CDR3 coding sequence is TGCAGTGCTAGTGTGGGAGCAGCGAACACTGAAGCTTTCTTT.

On this clonotype: A read error is possible here, since a much larger clone lies one base away. The chain carries TRBV14 and TRBJ2-5; 8 bases are shared with TRBD1. Germline CDR1 and CDR2: SGHDN and FVKESK. This CDR3 spans 13 amino acids. Trimming removed 10 bases from V and 3 bases from J; junction bases left unmatched: 7. This CDR3 reads CANSPGQEETQYF. In DNA form, the CDR3 reads TGTGCCAACTCACCGGGACAGGAAGAGACCCAGTACTTC. The variable domain in full, with the rest retrieved from reference TRBV14 and TRBJ2-5, is EAGVTQFPSHSVIEKGQTVTLRCDPISGHDNLYWYRRVMGKEIKFLLHFVKESKQDESGMPNNRFLAERTGGTYSTLKVQPAELEDSGVYFCANSPGQEETQYFGPGTRLLVL.

This clonotype has at least ten counts. The V gene is TRBV12-3 or TRBV12-4, the J gene TRBJ2-7, with 9 bases matching TRBD1. V lost 5 bases to trimming and J lost 6 bases; unmatched junction nucleotides: 5. The CDR3 consists of 13 residues. This CDR3 reads CASSPGQGLEQYF. DNA for the CDR3: TGTGCCAGCAGTCCGGGACAGGGTCTCGAGCAGTACTTC.

This clonotype was seen repeatedly, ten times or more. The chain carries TRBV27 and TRBJ2-2; D is undetermined. The CDR3 has 13 residues. V lost 6 bases, J lost 5 bases, and 10 bases lay in between. CDR1 is MNHEY, CDR2 SMNVEV, per germline (reference sequence). CDR3 region: CASRKGMTGELFF. CDR3 nucleotides: TGTGCCAGCAGAAAAGGGATGACCGGGGAGCTGTTTTTT.